The 18 T cell receptor beta chains below were found in one sample sequenced in a study of blood T cells in healthy people across ages. Then a second PCR, running roughly 6 to 11 cycles, was carried out with a sample-barcoded 5' primer and a J-beta primer mix. TCRdb itself ran the 5' RACE reads through MiXCR, one entry per CDR3 protein. The profile shows 1.5 million to 1.8 million distinct CDR3 sequences, roughly 43% of them singletons. Sequenced sample: blood. The receptors were sampled from a woman younger than 30 in good health.

Remarks on this clonotype: The junction departs from germline at one end; a sequencing error may be responsible. The chain couples TRBV5-1 to TRBJ2-1, with 7 positions matching TRBD1. Germline-derived CDR1 and CDR2 are SGHRS and YFSETQ. This CDR3 is 15 amino acids long. The CDR3 region has the DNA TGCGTCAGCAGACTTATAACCGGGACAGTAAATGAGCAGTTCTTC. It yields the protein CVSRLITGTVNEQFF.

Regarding this clonotype: The junction shows a germline mismatch at one end, possibly a read error. V and J are TRBV3-1 and TRBJ1-1; D is perhaps TRBD1 (5 bases). The V gene's germline CDR1 is LGHDT and CDR2 YNNKEL (reference sequence). The CDR3 is 14 residues long. CDR3 nucleotides: TGTACCAGCAGCCAAGGCCCAGGGTGGACTGAAGCTTTCTTT. This encodes CTSSQGPGWTEAFF.

This clonotype turned up a few times. The V and J genes are TRBV7-2 and TRBJ2-3, with D possibly TRBD2 on 7 matching bases. Germline-derived CDR1 and CDR2 are SGHTA and FQGNSA. V was trimmed by 0 bases and J by 0 bases, leaving 13 bases between them. The CDR3 has 17 amino acids. Here the CDR3 reads CASSLAAGHHSTDTQYF. As DNA, the CDR3 is TGTGCCAGCAGCTTAGCAGCGGGACACCATAGCACAGATACGCAGTATTTT.

This clonotype showed up just a few times. This sequence joins TRBV4-1 and TRBJ1-2; D is possibly TRBD1 (6 bases). V gave up 0 bases and J gave up 2 bases, with 13 bases separating them. CDR1 and CDR2 (germline): MGHRA, YSYEKL. The CDR3 spans 16 residues. The CDR3 bases are TGCGCCAGCAGCCAAGACGTGCAGGGGCCCAACTATGGCTACACCTTC. Its protein is CASSQDVQGPNYGYTF.

V is TRBV5-1 and J is TRBJ2-1; the D is unclear. From germline, CDR1 is SGHRS and CDR2 YFSETQ. The CDR3 is 14 residues long. The V and J ends lost 4 bases and 5 bases respectively, with 13 bases between them. DNA for the CDR3: TGCGCCAGCAGCGACCCCGGCGGAGACAATGAGCAGTTCTTC. Its translation: CASSDPGGDNEQFF.

This clonotype was recorded a few times. V gene TRBV14 combines with J gene TRBJ2-7, with D hard to call. Trimming pared 7 bases from V and 1 base from J, leaving 11 bases between. The CDR3 contains 13 residues. Per germline, CDR1 SGHDN and CDR2 FVKESK. CDR3 nucleotide sequence: TGTGCCAGCAACCCCACACCTTCCTACGAGCAGTACTTC. Protein sequence: CASNPTPSYEQYF. The full variable domain, its missing parts supplied by reference TRBV14 and TRBJ2-7, is EAGVTQFPSHSVIEKGQTVTLRCDPISGHDNLYWYRRVMGKEIKFLLHFVKESKQDESGMPNNRFLAERTGGTYSTLKVQPAELEDSGVYFCASNPTPSYEQYFGPGTRLTVT.

This clonotype was counted between two and nine times. This sequence joins TRBV4-3 and TRBJ2-1; D remains unclear. V lost 0 bases and J lost 9, with 12 bases in between. This CDR3 is built from 14 residues. Germline CDR1 reads LGHNA; CDR2 reads YSLEER. This CDR3 is CASSQDGSASEQFF. CDR3 DNA: TGCGCCAGCAGCCAAGATGGTTCGGCGAGTGAGCAGTTCTTC.

Details on this clonotype: This may stem from a read error, because a much larger clone lies one nucleotide away. The V and J genes are TRBV6-5 and TRBJ2-7; 12 nucleotides align to TRBD2. The CDR3 has 13 residues. Losses at the gene ends were 6 bases for V and 5 bases for J; bases not matched to a gene: 2. Per the germline V gene, CDR1 is MNHEY and CDR2 is SVGAGI. CDR3 sequence: CASRGLAGHEQYF. The CDR3, as DNA: TGTGCCAGCAGGGGACTAGCGGGCCACGAGCAGTACTTC.

This chain uses TRBV6-1 with TRBJ2-3, with 8 bases aligning to TRBD2. V lost 8 bases and J lost 2; bases outside the gene matches: 6. The CDR3 length is 14 residues. Germline V gene sequence: CDR1 MNHNS, CDR2 SASEGT. The CDR3 here is CASEAGGNTDTQYF. CDR3 sequence (DNA): TGTGCCAGCGAGGCGGGAGGAAACACAGATACGCAGTATTTT.

The chain is built from TRBV25-1 and TRBJ1-1, with D hard to call. The germline V and J ends were trimmed by 7 bases and 0 bases, with 9 bases remaining between them. CDR1 is MGHDK, CDR2 SYGVNS, per germline. The CDR3 covers 13 residues. CDR3 sequence (DNA): TGTGCCAGCATCGGGCAGTTGAACACTGAAGCTTTCTTT. Translation gives CASIGQLNTEAFF.

The chain is built from TRBV14 and TRBJ2-7; 7 positions match TRBD1. Germline trimming cut 7 bases from V and 1 base from J; bases unmatched to any gene: 10. The CDR3 runs 15 residues. Germline CDR1 SGHDN, CDR2 FVKESK. CDR3 coding DNA: TGTGCCAGCACCCGGACAGGAGCACTATCCTACGAGCAGTACTTC. This encodes CASTRTGALSYEQYF.

The genes are TRBV5-1 and TRBJ2-3; no definite D call. V lost 0 bases, J lost 4 bases, and 9 bases lay in between. Per the germline V gene, CDR1 is SGHRS and CDR2 is YFSETQ. This CDR3 contains 14 residues. This CDR3 is CASSLDIHADTQYF. CDR3 nucleotide sequence: TGCGCCAGCAGCTTGGATATTCACGCAGATACGCAGTATTTT.

CDR3 sequence (DNA): TGTGCCAGCAGCATAGGGGGGGGACAGGGGGCTTTTGGCTACACCTTC. Translating it yields CASSIGGGQGAFGYTF. J is TRBJ1-2 and V is TRBV7-2, with 12 bases fitting TRBD1. Germline CDR1 and CDR2: SGHTA and FQGNSA. Germline trimming cut 5 bases from V and 7 bases from J; bases unmatched to any gene: 11. The CDR3 extends over 16 amino acids.

In nucleotides, the CDR3 is TGTGCCAGCAGTTTGCAGGGGCGCCTACCTGGCGAGCAGTACTTC. Amino acids: CASSLQGRLPGEQYF. The chain employs TRBV12-3 or TRBV12-4 and TRBJ2-7; maybe TRBD1 (6 bases). V lost 3 bases and J lost 6, with 18 bases in between. The CDR3 is 15 residues long.

J is TRBJ2-5 and V is TRBV5-1, with D possibly being TRBD2 (5 bases). This CDR3 has 15 residues. CDR1 SGHRS and CDR2 YFSETQ come from the germline V gene. V was cut by 1 base and J by 0 bases, with 10 bases left in between. This CDR3 reads CASSLRGMYQETQYF. The CDR3, as DNA: TGCGCCAGCAGCTTGCGGGGAATGTACCAAGAGACCCAGTACTTC.

The genes are TRBV19 and TRBJ1-2, with 7 nucleotides matching TRBD1. This CDR3 comprises 14 residues. Trimming took 6 bases from V and 2 from J; bases not matched to a gene: 6. Germline V gene data show CDR1 as LNHDA and CDR2 as SQIVND (reference sequence). The CDR3 sequence: CASRRGPTNYGYTF. For the CDR3, the DNA is TGTGCCAGTAGAAGGGGGCCAACGAACTATGGCTACACCTTC.

This clonotype was detected once. CDR3: CSASANTEAFF. CDR3 sequence (DNA): TGCAGTGCTAGCGCGAACACTGAAGCTTTCTTT. The chain employs TRBV20-1 and TRBJ1-1; unclear D gene. Germline loops: CDR1 DFQATT, CDR2 SNEGSKA (reference sequence). The ends were cut back, 3 bases at V and 1 base at J, with 3 bases in the middle. The CDR3 totals 11 residues.

The table lists this clonotype with a few counts. J is TRBJ2-6 and V is TRBV12-3 or TRBV12-4; perhaps TRBD1 as D (6 bases). The CDR3 extends over 17 amino acids. Between the trimmed V and J ends, which lost 6 bases and 2 bases, there was a span of 17 bases. CDR3 loop: CASRVTTGITGANVLTF. In nucleotides, the CDR3 is TGTGCCAGCAGGGTAACGACAGGAATAACTGGGGCCAACGTCCTGACTTTC.